This TCR beta chain was sequenced for a study of PD-1 blockade in classical Hodgkin lymphoma. After autologous stem cell transplantation all patients relapsed, and prior brentuximab vedotin exposure differed between cohorts. V lost 3 bases to trimming and J lost 8 bases, with 19 bases between them. From germline, CDR1 is LNHDA and CDR2 SQIVND (reference sequence). The CDR3 runs to 16 residues. This clone was detected a few times. What it recognizes is unknown. Study-wide results and limits: Patients with a complete response exhibited baseline diversity comparable to newly diagnosed patients.

Method: immunoSEQ multiplex PCR; TCRdb's copy keeps in-frame clones and lacks some. The sample has about 17,000 clones; about 80% are singletons. V and J are TRBV19 and TRBJ1-4, with D unclear. The TCR sequence derives from a human donor with classical Hodgkin lymphoma. Sequencing used peripheral blood mononuclear cells (PBMCs), obtained at baseline. The CDR3 coding sequence is TGTGCCAGTAGTATCCGCGTGGTTTTCTCGGGGGAAAAACTGTTTTTT. This sequence encodes CASSIRVVFSGEKLFF.